Shown below are 21 T cell receptor beta chains from a single sample sequenced in a study of OX40 agonist ivuxolimab in advanced cancers. Generated by immunoSEQ multiplex PCR, the TCRdb table keeps only in-frame clones and is missing some. The sample lists about 27,000 clones; about four fifths were seen once. The starting material was CD4+ or CD8+ T cells sorted from blood, obtained in a trial of the OX40 agonist ivuxolimab. The receptor source for this set is an adult with an advanced solid tumor such as melanoma, head and neck, liver or kidney cancer.

The genes are TRBV7-9 and TRBJ2-6; D is undetermined. The germline CDR1 and CDR2 sequences are SEHNR and FQNEAQ (reference sequence). V shed 2 bases and J shed 0 bases, with 2 bases lying between them. The CDR3 totals 14 residues. CDR3 sequence reads: CASSLPSGANVLTF. CDR3 coding DNA: TGTGCCAGCAGCTTACCCTCTGGGGCCAACGTCCTGACTTTC.

This chain links TRBV5-6 with TRBJ2-7, with TRBD2 identical over 8 bases. Germline loops: CDR1 SGHDT, CDR2 YYEEEE. The ends lost 6 bases at V and 3 bases at J; junction bases unmatched: 8. The CDR3 sequence is 14 residues long. The CDR3 region has the DNA TGTGCCAGCAATGGAGCGGGAGTCTTCTACGAGCAGTACTTC. It codes for CASNGAGVFYEQYF.

The chain carries TRBV7-9 and TRBJ2-2; D is uncertain. Trimming shortened V by 5 bases and J by 2 bases, and 9 bases separated the two germline ends. CDR3 length equals 14 residues. Germline V lookup: CDR1 SEHNR, CDR2 FQNEAQ (reference sequence). Here the CDR3 DNA reads TGTGCCAGCAGCACTACAGATAACACCGGGGAGCTGTTTTTT. It specifies CASSTTDNTGELFF.

The J gene is TRBJ2-1, the V gene TRBV19; 8 nucleotides match TRBD2. Germline loops: CDR1 LNHDA, CDR2 SQIVND (reference sequence). The CDR3 has 15 amino acids. Unmatched junction bases numbered 8, after V lost 1 base and J lost 9 bases. This CDR3 is CASSIAGGPFGEQFF. DNA for the CDR3: TGTGCCAGTAGTATAGCGGGGGGGCCCTTCGGTGAGCAGTTCTTC.

The V call is TRBV27, the J call TRBJ1-4; D is uncertain. The V gene's germline CDR1 is MNHEY and CDR2 SMNVEV (reference sequence). There are 12 residues in the CDR3. Trimming cost V 7 bases and J 10 bases, with 13 bases left between them. CDR3 coding DNA: TGTGCCAGCATGGCCTTGTATGGAAAACTGTTTTTT. Amino acid sequence: CASMALYGKLFF.

This chain uses TRBV2 with TRBJ2-3; D call uncertain. CDR1 SNHLY and CDR2 FYNNEI come from the germline V gene. V was trimmed by 6 bases and J by 6 bases, leaving 4 bases between them. CDR3 size: 10 residues. In DNA, the CDR3 is TGTGCCAGCAGGCGGGATACGCAGTATTTT. It yields the protein CASRRDTQYF. The full variable domain, with the rest looked up from reference TRBV2 and TRBJ2-3, is EPEVTQTPSHQVTQMGQEVILRCVPISNHLYFYWYRQILGQKVEFLVSFYNNEISEKSEIFDDQFSVERPDGSNFTLKIRSTKLEDSAMYFCASRRDTQYFGPGTRLTVL.

This clone appeared a single time. This chain uses TRBV7-9 with TRBJ2-7; D gene uncertain. V gave up 4 bases and J gave up 3 bases, with 7 bases separating them. This CDR3 contains 12 residues. Germline-derived CDR1 and CDR2 are SEHNR and FQNEAQ (reference sequence). CDR3 protein: CASSSTYYEQYF. The DNA for the CDR3 is TGTGCCAGCAGCTCAACGTACTACGAGCAGTACTTC.

The genes are TRBV19 and TRBJ1-1; TRBD1 matches 9 bases. CDR3 length: 14 amino acids. CDR1 is LNHDA, CDR2 SQIVND, per germline (reference sequence). The V segment lost 8 bases and the J segment 5 bases; nucleotides outside the gene matches: 9. The CDR3 DNA sequence: TGTGCCAGTGAAGAGGGACAGGGCTGGACTGAAGCTTTCTTT. This codes for CASEEGQGWTEAFF. Complete variable domain (other parts from reference TRBV19 and TRBJ1-1): DGGITQSPKYLFRKEGQNVTLSCEQNLNHDAMYWYRQDPGQGLRLIYYSQIVNDFQKGDIAEGYSVSREKKESFPLTVTSAQKNPTAFYLCASEEGQGWTEAFFGQGTRLTVV.

This clone was seen more than once but under ten times. V is TRBV15 and J is TRBJ2-7, with 9 bases matching TRBD1. Germline CDR1 and CDR2: LNHNV and YYDKDF (reference sequence). V dropped 0 bases and J dropped 1; count of bases not matched to a gene: 4. The CDR3 contains 16 residues. The CDR3 DNA reads as TGTGCCACCAGCAGAGAAGGACAGGGGACATCCTACGAGCAGTACTTC. It specifies CATSREGQGTSYEQYF. Drawing the rest from reference TRBV15 and TRBJ2-7, the complete variable domain is DAMVIQNPRYQVTQFGKPVTLSCSQTLNHNVMYWYQQKSSQAPKLLFHYYDKDFNNEADTPDNFQSRRPNTSFCFLDIRSPGLGDTAMYLCATSREGQGTSYEQYFGPGTRLTVT.

This chain joins TRBV5-1 and TRBJ2-7; D unclear. Germline V gene sequence: CDR1 SGHRS, CDR2 YFSETQ. Trimming pared 4 bases from V and 0 bases from J, leaving 17 bases between. This CDR3 contains 16 residues. CDR3 in DNA: TGCGCCAGCAGCCCCTATCCGCAGTATGGCTCCTACGAGCAGTACTTC. It is translated as CASSPYPQYGSYEQYF.

The genes are TRBV5-4 and TRBJ2-7, with D perhaps matching TRBD2 (7 bases). Per the germline V gene, CDR1 is SGHNT and CDR2 is YYREEE (reference sequence). V was cut by 3 bases and J by 3 bases, with 16 bases left in between. The CDR3 has 15 residues. CDR3 sequence: CASSYLGGGFYEQYF. CDR3 DNA sequence: TGTGCCAGCAGCTACCTAGGGGGGGGCTTCTACGAGCAGTACTTC.

This chain joins TRBV28 and TRBJ1-1, with D tentatively TRBD1 (6 bases). V was shortened by 3 bases and J by 5 bases, with 13 bases between the two germline ends. The CDR3 extends over 14 amino acids. Germline V lookup: CDR1 MDHEN, CDR2 SYDVKM. Written as DNA, the CDR3 is TGTGCCAGCAGTTTGCTAGAGGGGGAAACTGAAGCTTTCTTT. Protein: CASSLLEGETEAFF.

This clone was recorded once. This chain links TRBV10-1 with TRBJ1-5; 10 bases line up with TRBD1. The ends lost 4 bases at V and 5 bases at J; junction bases unmatched: 5. The CDR3 has 15 residues. Germline V lookup: CDR1 WNHNN, CDR2 SYGVQD (reference sequence). CDR3 coding DNA: TGCGCCAGCAGTGTCCGGGACAGGGGACATCAGCCCCAGCATTTT. This encodes CASSVRDRGHQPQHF.

The genes are TRBV14 and TRBJ2-7, with D tentatively TRBD1 or TRBD2 (5 bases each). CDR1 and CDR2 from the germline V gene are SGHDN and FVKESK. There are 13 residues in the CDR3. The ends were cut back, 4 bases at V and 6 bases at J, with 13 bases in the middle. The CDR3 DNA reads as TGTGCCAGCAGCCCCCATGTGGGGGTCGAGCAGTACTTC. This translates into CASSPHVGVEQYF.

In its sample, this clone was seen once. V usage is TRBV4-1 and J usage is TRBJ2-1; TRBD2 aligns across 7 bases. J was trimmed by 8 bases and V by 0 bases; bases with no gene match: 10. The CDR3 covers 16 residues. The V gene's germline CDR1 is MGHRA and CDR2 YSYEKL. The CDR3 sequence is CASSQEESAGVYEQFF. The CDR3 bases are TGCGCCAGCAGCCAAGAAGAGTCGGCGGGGGTGTATGAGCAGTTCTTC.

This clone appeared many times. The chain links TRBV19 to TRBJ1-6; a weak D match, TRBD1 (5 bases). The CDR3 covers 15 residues. The germline V gene encodes CDR1 LNHDA and CDR2 SQIVND (reference sequence). Trimming left V 2 bases short and J 8 bases short, with 13 bases between. This CDR3 reads CASSITGARDSPLHF. The CDR3, as DNA: TGTGCCAGTAGTATAACCGGGGCAAGGGATTCACCCCTCCACTTT.

As concerns this clone: An end of the junction does not agree with germline; a read error may underlie this. This sequence joins TRBV28 and TRBJ1-5, with D hard to call. CDR3 length equals 15 residues. Per germline, CDR1 MDHEN and CDR2 SYDVKM. The CDR3 loop reads CASSFLGNSNQSQHF. CDR3 nucleotide sequence: TGTGCCAGCAGTTTTTTAGGAAATAGCAATCAGTCCCAGCATTTT.

V is TRBV7-8 and J is TRBJ1-3; D possibly corresponds to TRBD1 (6 bases). Germline assignment: CDR1 SGHVS and CDR2 FQNEAQ. The CDR3 totals 14 residues. The V end lost 4 bases, the J end lost 8 bases, and 15 bases lay between the germline ends. CDR3 in amino acids: CASSSAQGWDTIYF. The CDR3 DNA reads TGTGCCAGCAGCTCGGCTCAGGGGTGGGACACCATATATTTT.

V usage is TRBV20-1 and J usage is TRBJ1-2; D gene unclear. The length of the CDR3 is 9 residues. Deletions cut 6 bases from V and 5 bases from J, with 4 bases between. CDR1 is DFQATT and CDR2 is SNEGSKA in the germline V gene (reference sequence). The CDR3 protein is CSASYGYTF. CDR3 sequence (DNA): TGCAGTGCCTCATATGGCTACACCTTC.

The chain uses TRBV5-1 and TRBJ2-1; D ambiguous. CDR3 size: 13 residues. Germline assignment: CDR1 SGHRS and CDR2 YFSETQ. The V end was cut by 6 bases, the J end by 0 bases, with 7 bases between. The CDR3 DNA reads as TGCGCCAGCACCTGGTCCTCCTACAATGAGCAGTTCTTC. It translates to CASTWSSYNEQFF.

The chain uses TRBV19 and TRBJ1-5; D gene ambiguous. The CDR3 sequence is 14 residues long. V was clipped by 3 bases and J by 0 bases, with 6 bases between them. Germline CDR1 is LNHDA and CDR2 is SQIVND (reference sequence). In DNA form, the CDR3 reads TGTGCCAGTAGTATGGAGGGTAGCAATCAGCCCCAGCATTTT. Residues: CASSMEGSNQPQHF.